This TCR beta chain was captured by sequencing in a study of response to subunit inactivated influenza vaccine. Study-wide findings and caveats: Few new T cells, the authors suggested, are recruited by each seasonal influenza vaccination.

Points on this clonotype: What it recognizes is unknown.

TCRdb ran MiXCR on the RT-PCR reads and lists one entry per CDR3 protein. The repertoire holds about 830,000 distinct CDR3 sequences, with about a fifth as singletons. The sequence derives from a man aged 50-59 years who received an inactivated influenza vaccine. Source: PBMCs from blood, taken more than 4 days after vaccination.

The CDR3 bases are TGTGCCAGCAGCTTCCAACAGGGGTACAACACCGGGGAGCTGTTTTTT. Amino acid sequence: CASSFQQGYNTGELFF. The V and J genes are TRBV7-8 and TRBJ2-2; 7 bases align to TRBD1. The V segment lost 3 bases and the J segment 2 bases; nucleotides outside the gene matches: 6. Germline V gene sequence: CDR1 SGHVS, CDR2 FQNEAQ. This CDR3 comprises 16 residues.